The 7 T cell receptor beta chains below were found in one sample sequenced in a study of blood T cell repertoires in COVID-19. The table came from immunoSEQ multiplex PCR; TCRdb's copy has only in-frame clones and leaves some out. The data contain 150,000 to 180,000 clones, approximately 85% of them seen just once; the ten biggest clones take up around 0.63%. The source material was peripheral blood. These receptor sequences come from a man in his sixties with COVID-19, enrolled during active disease.

The chain joins TRBV3-1 (or the pseudogene TRBV3-2) to TRBJ2-7, with 12 bases lining up with TRBD2. V shed 4 bases, J shed 3 bases, and the junction held 4 bases outside the gene matches. CDR1 is LGHDT, CDR2 YNNKEL, per germline (reference sequence). The CDR3 is made up of 15 amino acids. CDR3 residues: CASSLQLAGGYEQYF. The CDR3 coding sequence is TGTGCCAGCAGCCTACAACTAGCGGGGGGCTACGAGCAGTACTTC.

This clone has a single count. V usage is TRBV7-8 and J usage is TRBJ2-1, with 13 bases matching TRBD2. The CDR3 spans 14 residues. The trim removed 5 bases at V and 12 bases at J, leaving 7 bases unmatched. Germline assignment: CDR1 SGHVS and CDR2 FQNEAQ. CDR3 nucleotide sequence: TGTGCCAGCAGCACGGGACTAGCGGGGAGCGGGCAGTTCTTC. It translates to CASSTGLAGSGQFF.

This CDR3 reads CASSPLQDNEKLFF. The CDR3 DNA is TGTGCCAGCTCACCACTACAGGATAATGAAAAACTGTTTTTT. This chain connects TRBV18 to TRBJ1-4; D possibly corresponds to TRBD1 (5 bases). The CDR3 has 14 amino acids. V lost 1 base, J lost 4 bases, and 7 bases lay in between. Per germline, CDR1 KGHSH and CDR2 LQKENI.

The chain links TRBV5-1 to TRBJ2-1; 13 nucleotides align to TRBD2. Germline CDR1 and CDR2: SGHRS and YFSETQ. The CDR3 has 17 residues. J lost 9 bases, V lost 1 base, and 10 bases had no gene match. CDR3 amino acids: CASSLLTSGGPLSEQFF. CDR3 DNA: TGCGCCAGCAGCTTGTTGACTAGCGGGGGGCCTTTGAGTGAGCAGTTCTTC.

This chain connects TRBV10-2 to TRBJ2-3, with D tentatively TRBD2 (7 bases). Trimming stripped 0 bases from V and 4 bases from J, with 11 bases between. The CDR3 is 15 amino acids. The germline V gene has CDR1 WSHSY and CDR2 SAAADI. CDR3 DNA: TGCGCCAGCAGTGAGTCGGGGGGGCCAGCAGATACGCAGTATTTT. Its protein is CASSESGGPADTQYF.

This clone came up once. The chain has TRBV10-3 and TRBJ2-1; TRBD1 matches 7 bases. Germline trimming cut 6 bases from V and 6 bases from J; bases unmatched to any gene: 8. Germline V CDR1 and CDR2: ENHRY, SYGVKD. The CDR3 extends over 14 amino acids. In DNA form, the CDR3 reads TGTGCCATCAGAGACAGGGTTGATTCCAATGAGCAGTTCTTC. Protein sequence: CAIRDRVDSNEQFF.

This chain connects TRBV3-1 (or the pseudogene TRBV3-2) to TRBJ2-7; tentative D call: TRBD2 (5 bases). V lost 1 base, J lost 6 bases, and 10 bases lay in between. This CDR3 is built from 13 residues. Germline V lookup: CDR1 LGHDT, CDR2 YNNKEL (reference sequence). The CDR3 here is CASSQGRPGEQYF. In DNA, the CDR3 is TGTGCCAGCAGCCAAGGGAGGCCGGGCGAGCAGTACTTC.